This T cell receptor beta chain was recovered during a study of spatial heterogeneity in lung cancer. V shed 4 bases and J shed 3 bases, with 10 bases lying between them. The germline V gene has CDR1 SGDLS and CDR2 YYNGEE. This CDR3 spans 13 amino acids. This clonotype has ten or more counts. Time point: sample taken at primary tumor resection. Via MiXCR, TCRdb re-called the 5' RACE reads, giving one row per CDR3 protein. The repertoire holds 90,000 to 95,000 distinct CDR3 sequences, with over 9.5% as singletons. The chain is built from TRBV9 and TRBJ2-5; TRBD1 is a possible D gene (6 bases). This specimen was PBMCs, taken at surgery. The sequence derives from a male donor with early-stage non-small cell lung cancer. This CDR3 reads CASSPWTEETQYF. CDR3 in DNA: TGTGCCAGCAGCCCATGGACAGAAGAGACCCAGTACTTC.